The present T cell receptor (beta chain) was sequenced within a study of blood T cell repertoires in COVID-19 (TCRdb year 2020). Concerning the study at large: Samples from collaborators originated in the United States, Italy and Spain and spanned both the acute and convalescent phases of COVID-19. Deeply sampled blood TCRbeta repertoires from subjects exposed to, actively infected with, or recovered from COVID-19 were included in the dataset. HLA class I and class II types, where available, came from metadata supplied by the sample provider rather than from assay-based typing. A de-identified subject ID, COVID-19 status, age in years and sex were almost always included in the sample metadata. Samples were obtained from the ongoing ImmuneRACE study (first 160 participants) and from approximately 1,200 subjects provided by 6 global collaborators. The prospective study material was composed of cDNA or gDNA derived from T cells, B-cell-depleted T cells, or PBMCs. A freely available public database, intended as a resource for researchers studying the immune response to SARS-CoV-2, is where the repertoires were released. Findings and caveats that apply to the study as a whole: The quantity of clinical and demographic metadata differed by source and by participant and was supplied without curation.

Remarks on this clone: Its antigen remains unidentified. Base qualities are not at hand, and no much larger clone is one base apart.

Collaborating institutions collected whole blood in K2EDTA tubes following their own protocols. For TCRbeta analysis, collaborator samples were shipped as frozen whole blood, as isolated PBMCs, or as DNA extracted from either sample type. The immunoSEQ Assay, a bias-controlled multiplex PCR, was used to amplify TCRbeta CDR3 regions from genomic DNA. The original pipeline was this. The number of nucleated cells in each sample was estimated by amplification of reference gene primers within the assay. To quantify the absolute abundance of each unique TCRbeta CDR3 rearrangement, sequence reads were collapsed and filtered. For each sample, productive Simpson clonality was calculated by taking the square root of Simpson's diversity index across productive rearrangements. TCRdb took over this immuneACCESS table, retaining in-frame rearrangements with V and J assigned. Such tables are incomplete; in checked studies, under half of the missing clones stem from an unresolved V gene, and the remainder is unexplained. The V and J calls and clone size were taken over from that table, and D and trimming were inferred from the DNA. The sample table records 61,000 or so clones; almost 90% of these occur just once. Around a sixth of the sample rests with the top ten.

The CDR3 spans 14 residues, from the cysteine through the phenylalanine. Just the 42-base CDR3 DNA is kept, in frame starting at base 1. V sheds 2 bases and J sheds 3 bases, leaving 9 bases between their ends. The CDR1 and CDR2 encoded by the germline V gene are SGDLS and YYNGEE. Material: peripheral blood. The sequence was obtained from an elderly woman with active COVID-19. The chain was built from TRBV9 and TRBJ2-1, and TRBD2 may be the D gene, going by 6 matching bases. The DNA sequence reads TGTGCCAGCAGCGTCGGGGGTTACTACAATGAGCAGTTCTTC. This sequence encodes CASSVGGYYNEQFF.